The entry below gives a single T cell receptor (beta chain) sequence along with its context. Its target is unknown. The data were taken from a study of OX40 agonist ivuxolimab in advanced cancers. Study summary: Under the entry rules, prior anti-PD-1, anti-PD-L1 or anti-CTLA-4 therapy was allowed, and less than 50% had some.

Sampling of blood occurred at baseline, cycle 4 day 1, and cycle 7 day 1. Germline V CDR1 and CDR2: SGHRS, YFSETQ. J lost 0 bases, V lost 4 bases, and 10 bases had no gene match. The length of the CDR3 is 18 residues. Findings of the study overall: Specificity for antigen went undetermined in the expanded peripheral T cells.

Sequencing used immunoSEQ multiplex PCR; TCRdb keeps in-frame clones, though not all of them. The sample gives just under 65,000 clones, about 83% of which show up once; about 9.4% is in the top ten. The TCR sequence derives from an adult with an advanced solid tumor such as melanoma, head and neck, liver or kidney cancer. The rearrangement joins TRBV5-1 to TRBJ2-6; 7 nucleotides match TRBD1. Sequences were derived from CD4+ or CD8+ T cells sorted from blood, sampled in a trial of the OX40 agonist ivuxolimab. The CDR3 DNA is TGCGCCAGCAGCCGAGAGGGGGCAGCAAGCTCTGGGGCCAACGTCCTGACTTTC. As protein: CASSREGAASSGANVLTF. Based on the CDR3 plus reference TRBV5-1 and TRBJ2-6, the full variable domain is KAGVTQTPRYLIKTRGQQVTLSCSPISGHRSVSWYQQTPGQGLQFLFEYFSETQRNKGNFPGRFSGRQFSNSRSEMNVSTLELGDSALYLCASSREGAASSGANVLTFGAGSRLTVL.